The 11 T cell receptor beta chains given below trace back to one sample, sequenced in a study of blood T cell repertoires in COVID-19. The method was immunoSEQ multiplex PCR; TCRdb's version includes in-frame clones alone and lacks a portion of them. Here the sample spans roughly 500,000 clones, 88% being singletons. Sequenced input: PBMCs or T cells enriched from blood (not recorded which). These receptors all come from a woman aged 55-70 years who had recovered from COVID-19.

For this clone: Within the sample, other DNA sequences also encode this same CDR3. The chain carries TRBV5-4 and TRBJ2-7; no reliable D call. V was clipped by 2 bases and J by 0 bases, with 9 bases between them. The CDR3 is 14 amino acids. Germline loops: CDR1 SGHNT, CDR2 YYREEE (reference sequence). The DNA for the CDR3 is TGTGCCAGCAGCTTAGTAGATAGCTCCTACGAGCAGTACTTC. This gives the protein CASSLVDSSYEQYF.

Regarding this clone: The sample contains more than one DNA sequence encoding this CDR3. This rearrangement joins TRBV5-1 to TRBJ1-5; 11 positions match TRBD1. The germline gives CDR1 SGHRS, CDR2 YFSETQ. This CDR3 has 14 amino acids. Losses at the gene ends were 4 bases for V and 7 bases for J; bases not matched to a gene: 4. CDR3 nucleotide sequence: TGCGCCAGCAGCCTAGGGACAGGGGGGCAGCCCCAGCATTTT. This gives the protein CASSLGTGGQPQHF.

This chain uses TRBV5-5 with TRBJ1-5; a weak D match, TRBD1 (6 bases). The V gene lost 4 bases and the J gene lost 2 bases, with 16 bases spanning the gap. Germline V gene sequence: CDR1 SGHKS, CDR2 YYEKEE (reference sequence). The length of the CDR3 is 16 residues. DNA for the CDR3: TGTGCCAGCAGCCCCCGGGGGGCAGGGGGCAATCAGCCCCAGCATTTT. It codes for CASSPRGAGGNQPQHF.

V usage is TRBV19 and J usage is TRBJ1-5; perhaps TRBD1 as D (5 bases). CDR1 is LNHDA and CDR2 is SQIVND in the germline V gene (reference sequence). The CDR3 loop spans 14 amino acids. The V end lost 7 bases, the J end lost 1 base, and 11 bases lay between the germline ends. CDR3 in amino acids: CASKGRTSNQPQHF. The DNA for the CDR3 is TGTGCCAGTAAAGGACGGACAAGCAATCAGCCCCAGCATTTT. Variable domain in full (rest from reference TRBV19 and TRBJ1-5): DGGITQSPKYLFRKEGQNVTLSCEQNLNHDAMYWYRQDPGQGLRLIYYSQIVNDFQKGDIAEGYSVSREKKESFPLTVTSAQKNPTAFYLCASKGRTSNQPQHFGDGTRLSIL.

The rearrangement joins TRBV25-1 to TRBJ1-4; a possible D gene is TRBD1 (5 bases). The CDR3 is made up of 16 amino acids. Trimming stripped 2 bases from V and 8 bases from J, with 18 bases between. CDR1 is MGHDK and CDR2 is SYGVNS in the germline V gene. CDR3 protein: CASSEGRNQWGEKLFF. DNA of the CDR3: TGTGCCAGCAGTGAAGGGAGGAACCAATGGGGGGAAAAACTGTTTTTT.

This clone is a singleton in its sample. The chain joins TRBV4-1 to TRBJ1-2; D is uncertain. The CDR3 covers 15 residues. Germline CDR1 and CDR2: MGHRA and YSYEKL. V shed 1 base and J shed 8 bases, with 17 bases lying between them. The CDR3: CASSQVNSGWVGYTF. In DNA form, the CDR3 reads TGCGCCAGCAGCCAAGTCAACAGTGGGTGGGTCGGCTACACCTTC.

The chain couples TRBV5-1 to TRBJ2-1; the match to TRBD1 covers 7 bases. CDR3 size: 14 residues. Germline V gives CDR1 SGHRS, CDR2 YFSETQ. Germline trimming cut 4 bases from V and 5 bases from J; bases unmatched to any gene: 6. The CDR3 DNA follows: TGCGCCAGCAGCATCGGGACAGCTAACAATGAGCAGTTCTTC. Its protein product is CASSIGTANNEQFF.

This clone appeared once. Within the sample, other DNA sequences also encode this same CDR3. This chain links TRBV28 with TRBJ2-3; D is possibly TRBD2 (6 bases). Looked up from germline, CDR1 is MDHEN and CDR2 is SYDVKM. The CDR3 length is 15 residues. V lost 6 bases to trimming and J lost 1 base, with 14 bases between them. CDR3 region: CASSLGGVGTDTQYF. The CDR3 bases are TGTGCCAGCAGCCTGGGCGGGGTCGGCACAGATACGCAGTATTTT.

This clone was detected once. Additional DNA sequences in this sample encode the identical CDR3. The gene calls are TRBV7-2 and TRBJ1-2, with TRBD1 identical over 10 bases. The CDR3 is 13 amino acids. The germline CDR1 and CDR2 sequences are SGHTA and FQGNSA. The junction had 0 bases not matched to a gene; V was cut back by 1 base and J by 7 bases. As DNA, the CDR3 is TGTGCCAGCAGCTTAGGGACAGGGGGTGGCTACACCTTC. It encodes CASSLGTGGGYTF.

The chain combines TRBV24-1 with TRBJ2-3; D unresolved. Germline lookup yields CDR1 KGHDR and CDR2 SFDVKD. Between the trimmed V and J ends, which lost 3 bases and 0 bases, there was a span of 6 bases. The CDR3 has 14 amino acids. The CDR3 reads CATSDPVSTDTQYF. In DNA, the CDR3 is TGTGCCACCAGTGATCCTGTCAGCACAGATACGCAGTATTTT.

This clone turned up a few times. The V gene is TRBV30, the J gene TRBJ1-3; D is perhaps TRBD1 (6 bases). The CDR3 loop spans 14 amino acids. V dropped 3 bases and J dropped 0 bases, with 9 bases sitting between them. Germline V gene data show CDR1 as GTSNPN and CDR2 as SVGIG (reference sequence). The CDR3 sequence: CAWRGGGSGNTIYF. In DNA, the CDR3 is TGTGCCTGGAGGGGAGGGGGCTCTGGAAACACCATATATTTT.